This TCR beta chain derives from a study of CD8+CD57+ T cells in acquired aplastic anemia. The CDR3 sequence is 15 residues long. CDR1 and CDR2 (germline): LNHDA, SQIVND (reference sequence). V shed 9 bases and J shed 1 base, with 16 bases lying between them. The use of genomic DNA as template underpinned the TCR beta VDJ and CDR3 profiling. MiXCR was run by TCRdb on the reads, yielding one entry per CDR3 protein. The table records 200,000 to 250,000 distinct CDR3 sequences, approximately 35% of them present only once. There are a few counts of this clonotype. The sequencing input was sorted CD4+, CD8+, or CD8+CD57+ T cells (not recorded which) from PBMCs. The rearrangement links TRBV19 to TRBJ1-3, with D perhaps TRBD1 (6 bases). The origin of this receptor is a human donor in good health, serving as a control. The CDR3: CASSQSDSSGNTIYF. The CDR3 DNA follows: TGTGCCAGCAGCCAGTCGGACAGTTCTGGAAACACCATATATTTT.